The 18 T cell receptor beta chains below all came from one sample that was sequenced in a study of patients with pleural tuberculosis. Via MiXCR, TCRdb re-called the reads, giving one row per CDR3 protein. The sample yields tens of thousands of distinct CDR3 sequences, about 18% seen once. The source material was peripheral blood. Receptors were obtained from a human donor with pleural tuberculosis.

The sample holds many counts of this clonotype. The chain carries TRBV27 and TRBJ2-3; perhaps D is TRBD1 or TRBD2 (5 bases each). Trimming cost V 3 bases and J 3 bases, with 10 bases left between them. The CDR3 is 14 residues long. From germline, CDR1 is MNHEY and CDR2 SMNVEV (reference sequence). The CDR3 DNA follows: TGTGCCAGCAGTTTCCCGGGGCTGACAGATACGCAGTATTTT. Translation: CASSFPGLTDTQYF.

This clonotype appeared many times. The J gene is TRBJ2-3, the V gene TRBV5-1, with 10 nucleotides matching TRBD2. This CDR3 has 14 amino acids. J lost 5 bases, V lost 7 bases, and 7 bases had no gene match. The germline CDR1 and CDR2 sequences are SGHRS and YFSETQ. The CDR3 nucleotides are TGCGCCAGCGACGCTAGCGGGAGATTAGATACGCAGTATTTT. Translated, it gives CASDASGRLDTQYF.

Relative to its sample, this clonotype is medium-sized. V usage is TRBV6-6 and J usage is TRBJ2-1; no clear D gene. V was pared by 0 bases and J by 10 bases, with 10 bases between. In germline, CDR1 is MNHNY, CDR2 SVGAGI (reference sequence). The CDR3 has 13 residues. The CDR3 here is CASSYSMIHEQFF. The DNA for the CDR3 is TGTGCCAGCAGTTACTCGATGATCCACGAGCAGTTCTTC.

As to this clonotype: With a much larger clone just one base away, this may be a read error. The V gene is TRBV19, the J gene TRBJ2-7, with 7 bases aligning to TRBD1. Germline CDR1 reads LNHDA; CDR2 reads SQIVND (reference sequence). With 9 bases clipped from V and 3 bases from J, the junction kept 11 bases outside the gene matches. The CDR3 length is 14 residues. The CDR3: CASKQRQGVYEQYF. The DNA for the CDR3 is TGTGCCAGCAAGCAAAGGCAGGGGGTCTACGAGCAGTACTTC. The whole variable domain, filled in from reference TRBV19 and TRBJ2-7, reads DGGITQSPKYLFRKEGQNVTLSCEQNLNHDAMYWYRQDPGQGLRLIYYSQIVNDFQKGDIAEGYSVSREKKESFPLTVTSAQKNPTAFYLCASKQRQGVYEQYFGPGTRLTVT.

This clonotype appeared a few times. One end of the junction does not line up with germline, which may come from a read error. The J gene is TRBJ1-2, the V gene TRBV12-3 or TRBV12-4; TRBD1 might be the D (5 bases). The CDR3 runs 14 residues. CDR3 DNA sequence: TGTGCTAGCAGGCCCAGGGTCGCGGGCTATGGCTACACCTTC. Translation gives CASRPRVAGYGYTF.

In this sample, this clonotype turned up many times. The V gene is TRBV5-1, the J gene TRBJ2-5; D unclear. V was trimmed by 5 bases and J by 1 base, leaving 3 bases between them. Germline V gene sequence: CDR1 SGHRS, CDR2 YFSETQ. There are 11 residues in the CDR3. The CDR3 DNA follows: TGCGCCAGCAGATTCCAAGAGACCCAGTACTTC. Protein: CASRFQETQYF.

Many counts were recorded for this clonotype. The gene calls are TRBV2 and TRBJ2-1, with 7 bases identical to TRBD1. With V trimmed by 4 bases and J by 12 bases, 12 bases remained unmatched. In germline, CDR1 is SNHLY, CDR2 FYNNEI. This CDR3 has 14 amino acids. In DNA form, the CDR3 reads TGTGCCAGCAGTGCTCGGGACAGTTGGGATTGGCAGTTCTTC. It translates to CASSARDSWDWQFF.

This clonotype is classed as medium-sized. The V call is TRBV20-1, the J call TRBJ1-2, with D perhaps TRBD1 (6 bases). The germline V gene has CDR1 DFQATT and CDR2 SNEGSKA (reference sequence). The V end was cut by 0 bases, the J end by 6 bases, with 14 bases between. The CDR3 totals 14 residues. In DNA form, the CDR3 reads TGCAGTGCTAGAGACAGGGGAGGGGGGGATGGCTACACCTTC. It translates to CSARDRGGGDGYTF.

V and J are TRBV28 and TRBJ1-2, with 8 bases lining up with TRBD1. The germline V gene encodes CDR1 MDHEN and CDR2 SYDVKM. This CDR3 spans 13 amino acids. V trimming: 8 bases; J trimming: 4 bases; junction bases outside the gene matches: 6. CDR3 nucleotides: TGTGCCAGCGCCAGACAGGGGAGCTATGGCTACACCTTC. This codes for CASARQGSYGYTF.

This clonotype was seen at least ten times. The chain links TRBV5-4 to TRBJ2-1; D may be TRBD1 (6 bases). Per germline, CDR1 SGHNT and CDR2 YYREEE (reference sequence). The germline V and J ends were trimmed by 4 bases and 7 bases, with 9 bases remaining between them. The CDR3 consists of 12 residues. The CDR3 coding sequence is TGTGCCAGCAGCACCAGGGGTAATGAGCAGTTCTTC. Protein product: CASSTRGNEQFF.

This clonotype was seen at least ten times. This chain links TRBV28 with TRBJ1-2; a weak D match, TRBD1 (5 bases). CDR1 and CDR2 (germline): MDHEN, SYDVKM. The CDR3 runs 15 residues. The V gene lost 3 bases and the J gene lost 1 base, with 12 bases spanning the gap. The DNA of the CDR3 is TGTGCCAGCAGTTTGACCCCCGGGGGTAACTATGGCTACACCTTC. Its protein product is CASSLTPGGNYGYTF.

In its sample, this clonotype was seen many times. V usage is TRBV6-1 and J usage is TRBJ2-6, with TRBD1 matching over 11 bases. The germline V gene has CDR1 MNHNS and CDR2 SASEGT. J was trimmed by 4 bases and V by 6 bases; bases with no gene match: 8. The CDR3 spans 17 residues. DNA for the CDR3: TGTGCCAGCAGCCCCGGACAGGGGGCTTCGGGGGCCAACGTCCTGACTTTC. Its protein is CASSPGQGASGANVLTF.

This clonotype appeared many times. This may be a read error: a much more frequent sequence differs by one nucleotide. This chain joins TRBV4-1 and TRBJ2-1; D might be TRBD2 (5 bases). V lost 1 base and J 9 bases, leaving 16 bases between the germline ends. CDR3 length: 15 amino acids. Germline assignment: CDR1 MGHRA and CDR2 YSYEKL. The CDR3 region has the DNA TGCGCCAGCAGCCAAGTAAGCTGGGAGAAGGGTGAGCAGTTCTTC. It encodes CASSQVSWEKGEQFF.

This clonotype was seen ten or more times. The chain carries TRBV10-2 and TRBJ2-3, with TRBD2 identical over 13 bases. V shed 0 bases, J shed 9 bases, and the junction held 9 bases outside the gene matches. Germline lookup yields CDR1 WSHSY and CDR2 SAAADI. The CDR3 sequence is 17 residues long. The CDR3 sequence is CASSESKTSGRAGTQYF. As DNA, the CDR3 is TGCGCCAGCAGTGAGTCGAAAACTAGCGGGAGGGCGGGCACGCAGTATTTT.

A few counts support this clonotype. The CDR3 DNA sequence: TGTGCCTGGAGTCCGGGACTAGCCGGTAATGAGCAGTTCTTC. Amino acid sequence: CAWSPGLAGNEQFF. J is TRBJ2-1 and V is TRBV30; the match to TRBD2 covers 9 bases. The CDR3 spans 14 residues. Germline CDR1 reads GTSNPN; CDR2 reads SVGIG (reference sequence). Unmatched junction bases numbered 6, after V lost 2 bases and J lost 7 bases.

The rearrangement links TRBV29-1 to TRBJ1-5, with D maybe TRBD1 (6 bases). The CDR3 consists of 14 residues. Per germline, CDR1 SQVTM and CDR2 ANQGSEA. The V and J ends lost 5 bases and 1 base respectively, with 12 bases between them. CDR3 bases: TGCAGCGTTCAGGGGTATCGGAGCAATCAGCCCCAGCATTTT. Translation: CSVQGYRSNQPQHF.

This clonotype is medium-sized in the sample. The genes are TRBV2 and TRBJ1-2; 8 nucleotides align to TRBD1. V shed 5 bases and J 3 bases; nucleotides not matched to a gene: 5. The CDR3 is 14 amino acids. The V gene's germline CDR1 is SNHLY and CDR2 FYNNEI. This CDR3 is CASSSTGAYYGYTF. The DNA of the CDR3 is TGTGCCAGCAGTTCGACAGGGGCGTACTATGGCTACACCTTC. The full variable domain, rest sourced from reference TRBV2 and TRBJ1-2, is EPEVTQTPSHQVTQMGQEVILRCVPISNHLYFYWYRQILGQKVEFLVSFYNNEISEKSEIFDDQFSVERPDGSNFTLKIRSTKLEDSAMYFCASSSTGAYYGYTFGSGTRLTVV.

This clonotype was seen repeatedly, ten times or more. J is TRBJ2-1 and V is TRBV20-1, with 11 bases aligning to TRBD2. Germline CDR1 is DFQATT and CDR2 is SNEGSKA (reference sequence). Trimming took 3 bases from V and 8 from J; bases not matched to a gene: 12. This CDR3 is 16 amino acids long. The CDR3 protein is CSASYLASGGPDEQFF. The CDR3, as DNA: TGCAGTGCTAGTTACTTAGCTAGCGGGGGGCCGGATGAGCAGTTCTTC.